A selection of T cell receptor beta chains follows, all from one sample in a study of T cell changes during pregnancy in multiple sclerosis. Assay used: immunoSEQ multiplex PCR; TCRdb lists only in-frame clones, some missing. The table lists some 94,000 clones, roughly 90% of them singletons, with approximately 1.5% in the top ten. This material consisted of peripheral blood, taken in the first trimester of pregnancy. These TCRs come from a female donor with multiple sclerosis, enrolled in a pregnancy study. Each CDR3 is given with its conserved first and last residue. D genes are given only for firm matches. Clone size is shown for a subset of rows, as once, few, many or a class of expanded clone.

>NA|13|TRBJ1-2|TRBV6-1|once
CASRNTGSVGYTF
TGTGCCAGCAGAAATACCGGGTCCGTGGGCTACACCTTC
>NA|14|TRBJ1-4|TRBV30|NA
CAWSVQTTNEKLFF
TGTGCCTGGAGTGTCCAGACAACTAATGAAAAACTGTTTTTT
>NA|14|TRBJ2-2|TRBV18|NA
CASSELMTTGELFF
TGTGCCAGCTCAGAGTTGATGACAACCGGGGAGCTGTTTTTT
>NA|14|TRBJ2-7|TRBV28|NA
CASSFSRGNYEQYF
TGTGCCAGCAGTTTCAGTAGGGGAAACTACGAGCAGTACTTC
>NA|17|TRBJ2-5|TRBV7-2|NA
CASSFRAPPNRVETQYF
TGTGCCAGCAGCTTTCGGGCCCCCCCAAACAGGGTAGAGACCCAGTACTTC
>TRBD1|12|TRBJ2-7|TRBV13|NA
CAKETGTYEQYF
TGTGCCAAGGAGACAGGGACCTACGAGCAGTACTTC
>TRBD1|16|TRBJ2-5|TRBV5-1|NA
CASGNTGQVYQETQYF
TGCGCCAGCGGAAACACAGGACAGGTATACCAAGAGACCCAGTACTTC
>NA|14|TRBJ2-7|TRBV6-5|once
CASSYSVGVNEQYF
TGTGCCAGCAGTTACTCGGTAGGGGTTAACGAGCAGTACTTC
>TRBD2|15|TRBJ2-7|TRBV27|few
CASRGTSGSIYEQYF
TGTGCCAGCCGCGGGACTAGCGGGAGTATCTACGAGCAGTACTTC
>TRBD1|14|TRBJ2-5|TRBV5-1|NA
CASSLQGAIETQYF
TGCGCCAGCAGCTTGCAGGGGGCGATTGAGACCCAGTACTTC
>TRBD1|14|TRBJ2-3|TRBV29-1|NA
CSVLQGAGTDTQYF
TGCAGCGTGTTACAGGGGGCAGGCACAGATACGCAGTATTTT
>NA|19|TRBJ2-1|TRBV11-3|NA
CASSLGSFVAPSSYNEQFF
TGTGCCAGCAGCTTAGGTTCGTTTGTAGCGCCAAGCTCCTACAATGAGCAGTTCTTC
>NA|14|TRBJ1-1|TRBV5-1|NA
CASSLVTGRTEAFF
TGCGCCAGCAGCTTGGTGACGGGAAGAACTGAAGCTTTCTTT
>NA|15|TRBJ2-1|TRBV7-6|NA
CASSSGNLRGNEQFF
TGTGCCAGCAGCTCCGGGAACCTCCGAGGGAATGAGCAGTTCTTC
>TRBD1|14|TRBJ1-4|TRBV7-9|NA
CASSPDRWNEKLFF
TGTGCCAGCAGCCCGGACAGGTGGAATGAAAAACTGTTTTTT
>TRBD1|14|TRBJ1-2|TRBV6-5|NA
CASSSERQGARSTF
TGTGCCAGCAGTTCGGAACGACAGGGGGCGAGGAGCACCTTC
>NA|15|TRBJ1-3|TRBV13|once
CASSLGGTGGNTIYF
TGTGCCAGCAGCTTAGGAGGGACTGGAGGAAACACCATATATTTT
>TRBD2|15|TRBJ2-5|TRBV7-7|NA
CASSPRGGKEETQYF
TGTGCCAGCAGCCCCCGGGGAGGGAAGGAGGAGACCCAGTACTTC
>TRBD1|15|TRBJ1-2|TRBV5-5|NA
CASSLEWWQGDGYTF
TGTGCCAGCAGTCTGGAGTGGTGGCAGGGGGATGGCTACACCTTC
>NA|17|TRBJ2-4|TRBV29-1|NA
CSVEVLLRQGEAQGQYF
TGCAGCGTTGAAGTATTGTTGCGTCAGGGTGAGGCCCAGGGTCAGTACTTC
>TRBD2|16|TRBJ2-7|TRBV4-1|NA
CASSPLELAGVDEQYF
TGCGCCAGCAGCCCCCTCGAACTAGCGGGAGTAGACGAGCAGTACTTC
>NA|15|TRBJ2-2|TRBV6-6|NA
CASSYAGGSTGELFF
TGTGCCAGCAGTTACGCTGGAGGTAGCACCGGGGAGCTGTTTTTT
>NA|11|TRBJ2-1|TRBV2|NA
CARGDYNEQFF
TGTGCCAGAGGGGACTACAATGAGCAGTTCTTC
>TRBD1|16|TRBJ2-7|TRBV9|NA
CASSPANGQGTYEQYF
TGTGCCAGCAGCCCTGCCAACGGACAGGGCACATACGAGCAGTACTTC
>NA|17|TRBJ1-5|TRBV4-3|NA
CASSQDAGRYSNQPQHF
TGCGCCAGCAGCCAAGACGCAGGCCGATATAGCAATCAGCCCCAGCATTTT
>NA|13|TRBJ2-7|TRBV6-5|NA
CASSNRGAYEQYF
TGTGCCAGCAGTAACCGGGGGGCGTACGAGCAGTACTTC
>NA|11|TRBJ2-7|TRBV6-5|NA
CASSYGGEQYF
TGTGCCAGCAGTTACGGGGGGGAGCAGTACTTC
>TRBD1|15|TRBJ2-5|TRBV18|NA
CASSQTGVPGETQYF
TGTGCCAGCTCACAAACAGGGGTCCCAGGAGAGACCCAGTACTTC
>NA|11|TRBJ1-5|TRBV20-1|NA
CSASGDQPQHF
TGCAGTGCTAGCGGGGATCAGCCCCAGCATTTT
>NA|12|TRBJ1-5|TRBV7-2|NA
CASSLNRQPQHF
TGTGCCAGCAGCTTAAATCGTCAGCCCCAGCATTTT
>TRBD1|14|TRBJ2-7|TRBV19|NA
CASRPGQGQYEQYF
TGTGCCAGTAGACCTGGACAGGGGCAATACGAGCAGTACTTC
>NA|14|TRBJ2-3|TRBV5-1|NA
CASSGLAFTDTQYF
TGCGCCAGCAGCGGTCTAGCGTTCACAGATACGCAGTATTTT
>TRBD2|16|TRBJ2-7|TRBV30|NA
CAWSARPGLGGSEQYF
TGTGCCTGGAGTGCCCGACCGGGACTAGGGGGTTCCGAGCAGTACTTC
>NA|14|TRBJ1-2|TRBV6-5|NA
CASSPLRANYGYTF
TGTGCCAGCAGTCCCCTCCGAGCTAACTATGGCTACACCTTC
>TRBD1|14|TRBJ1-1|TRBV5-1|many
CASSLEGARAEAFF
TGCGCCAGCAGCTTGGAGGGGGCGCGGGCTGAAGCTTTCTTT
>NA|14|TRBJ1-2|TRBV27|NA
CASSLFPGDYGYTF
TGTGCCAGCAGTTTATTTCCAGGGGACTATGGCTACACCTTC
>NA|13|TRBJ2-1|TRBV5-4|once
CASSLSGVDEQFF
TGTGCCAGCAGCTTATCAGGGGTGGATGAGCAGTTCTTC
>NA|13|TRBJ1-1|TRBV7-3|NA
CASFGGAGTEAFF
TGTGCCAGCTTCGGTGGTGCTGGCACTGAAGCTTTCTTT
>NA|17|TRBJ1-2|TRBV9|NA
CASSVGRQQLILYGYTF
TGTGCCAGCAGCGTAGGTAGACAGCAATTAATTCTCTATGGCTACACCTTC
>TRBD1|13|TRBJ1-5|TRBV6-1|NA
CASRQGGNQPQHF
TGTGCCAGCAGACAGGGGGGCAATCAGCCCCAGCATTTT
>NA|14|TRBJ2-7|TRBV27|NA
CASSFGQGSYEQYF
TGTGCCAGCAGTTTTGGGCAGGGGTCCTACGAGCAGTACTTC
>NA|15|TRBJ2-3|TRBV28|once
CASSTRTKIADTQYF
TGTGCCAGCAGTACTCGGACAAAAATCGCAGATACGCAGTATTTT
>NA|13|TRBJ2-2|TRBV29-1|NA
CSAATVLTGELFF
TGCAGCGCGGCGACAGTCTTGACCGGGGAGCTGTTTTTT
>TRBD2|15|TRBJ2-5|TRBV9|NA
CASSPRSLAVQTQYF
TGTGCCAGCAGCCCGAGGAGTCTAGCGGTACAGACCCAGTACTTC
>NA|14|TRBJ2-2|TRBV19|NA
CASSKAGAGGELFF
TGTGCCAGTAGTAAGGCGGGGGCGGGCGGGGAGCTGTTTTTT
>NA|14|TRBJ2-7|TRBV27|NA
CATRLGQSSYEQYF
TGTGCCACCAGGCTAGGACAGAGCTCCTACGAGCAGTACTTC
>NA|13|TRBJ1-2|TRBV21-1|NA
CASTEPGTYGYTF
TGTGCCAGCACCGAGCCGGGGACTTATGGCTACACCTTC
>TRBD2|14|TRBJ2-7|TRBV19|NA
CASSTSGRSYEQYF
TGTGCCAGTAGTACTAGCGGCCGCTCCTACGAGCAGTACTTC
>TRBD1|14|TRBJ1-4|TRBV4-1|few
CASSQDRGEEKLFF
TGCGCCAGCAGCCAGGACAGGGGCGAGGAAAAACTGTTTTTT
>TRBD1|15|TRBJ1-1|TRBV30|NA
CAWSVATGRNTEAFF
TGTGCCTGGAGTGTAGCGACAGGGAGGAACACTGAAGCTTTCTTT
>TRBD1|19|TRBJ1-1|TRBV28|NA
CASSLFGRTGFVQNTEAFF
TGTGCCAGCAGTTTGTTCGGGAGGACAGGGTTTGTACAAAACACTGAAGCTTTCTTT
>TRBD1|15|TRBJ2-5|TRBV19|NA
CASSSGQGRTETQYF
TGTGCCAGTAGTTCCGGACAGGGGAGGACGGAGACCCAGTACTTC
>NA|13|TRBJ2-7|TRBV7-9|NA
CASRNSYSYEQYF
TGTGCCAGCAGGAACAGTTATTCCTACGAGCAGTACTTC
>NA|14|TRBJ2-1|TRBV4-1|few
CASSQEAVGNEQFF
TGCGCCAGCAGCCAAGAGGCGGTCGGTAATGAGCAGTTCTTC
>TRBD2|18|TRBJ2-3|TRBV18|NA
CASSPLPRLAGERDTQYF
TGTGCCAGCTCACCCTTACCACGACTAGCGGGAGAGAGAGATACGCAGTATTTT
>NA|14|TRBJ2-5|TRBV9|NA
CASAPHGGQETQYF
TGTGCCAGCGCTCCCCACGGAGGGCAAGAGACCCAGTACTTC